This T cell receptor beta chain was sequenced in a study of blood T cells in healthy people across ages. Findings and caveats of the study: Diversity estimated from one million T cells was considered an underestimate.

In the case of this clonotype: What it recognizes is unknown.

Isolation per sample recovered at least 6 million PBMCs. Extractions gave at least 5 micrograms of total RNA per sample. It was with a sample-barcoded 5' primer and a J-beta primer mix that a second PCR of roughly 7 to 11 cycles was run. TCRdb processed the 5' RACE reads anew with MiXCR; each CDR3 protein has one entry. The sample shows hundreds of thousands of distinct CDR3 sequences, approximately 40% of them seen only once. The sample was blood. The receptor was derived from an elderly man in good health.

The DNA for the CDR3 is TGTGCCAGCAGCTCGCGGGGACAGATGCGCGACGAGCAGTACTTC. It specifies CASSSRGQMRDEQYF. This rearrangement joins TRBV7-2 to TRBJ2-7, with D perhaps TRBD1 (7 bases). The length of the CDR3 is 15 residues. Looked up from germline, CDR1 is SGHTA and CDR2 is FQGNSA. Trimming removed 4 bases at V and 5 bases at J, with 18 bases between.